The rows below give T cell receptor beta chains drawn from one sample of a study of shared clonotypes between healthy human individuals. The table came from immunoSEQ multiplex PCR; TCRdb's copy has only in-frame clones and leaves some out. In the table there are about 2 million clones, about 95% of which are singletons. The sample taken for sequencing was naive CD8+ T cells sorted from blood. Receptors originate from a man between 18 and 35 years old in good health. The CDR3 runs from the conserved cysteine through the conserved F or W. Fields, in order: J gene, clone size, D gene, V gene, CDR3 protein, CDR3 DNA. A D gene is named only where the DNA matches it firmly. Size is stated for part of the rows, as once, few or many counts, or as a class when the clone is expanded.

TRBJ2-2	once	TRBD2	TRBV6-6	CASSYTIGGTGELFF	TGTGCCAGCAGTTACACTATCGGGGGGACCGGGGAGCTGTTTTTT
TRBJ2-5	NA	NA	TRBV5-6	CASSFRTDFQETQYF	TGTGCCAGCAGCTTTAGGACAGACTTCCAAGAGACCCAGTACTTC
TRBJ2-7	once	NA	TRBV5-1	CASSFGLDYEQYF	TGCGCCAGCAGCTTTGGCTTGGACTACGAGCAGTACTTC
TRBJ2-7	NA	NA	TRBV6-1	CASSEGGSSYEQYF	TGTGCCAGCAGTGAAGGGGGGAGCTCCTACGAGCAGTACTTC
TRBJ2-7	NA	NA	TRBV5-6	CASSLIGGSYEQYF	TGTGCCAGCAGCTTGATCGGGGGTTCCTACGAGCAGTACTTC
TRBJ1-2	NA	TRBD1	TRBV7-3	CASSLGTGEDGYTF	TGTGCCAGCAGCTTAGGGACAGGGGAGGATGGCTACACCTTC
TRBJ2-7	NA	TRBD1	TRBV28	CASTLTGISYEQYF	TGTGCCAGCACATTGACAGGGATCTCCTACGAGCAGTACTTC
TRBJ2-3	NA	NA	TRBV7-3	CASSLKGTGTDTQYF	TGTGCCAGCAGCTTAAAGGGGACGGGCACAGATACGCAGTATTTT
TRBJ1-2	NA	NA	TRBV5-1	CASSLDSSRYGYTF	TGCGCCAGCAGCTTGGATAGCAGCCGCTATGGCTACACCTTC
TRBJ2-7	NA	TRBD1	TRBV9	CASSVVGQGGEQYF	TGTGCCAGCAGCGTAGTAGGACAGGGAGGCGAGCAGTACTTC
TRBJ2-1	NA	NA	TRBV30	CAWSKGLINEQFF	TGTGCCTGGAGCAAAGGACTTATTAATGAGCAGTTCTTC
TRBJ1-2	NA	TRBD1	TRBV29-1	CSVKTGQGSWGYTF	TGCAGCGTGAAAACGGGACAGGGGTCTTGGGGCTACACCTTC
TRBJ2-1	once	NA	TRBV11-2	CASSLDRDTINEQFF	TGTGCCAGCAGCTTAGATCGCGACACGATCAATGAGCAGTTCTTC
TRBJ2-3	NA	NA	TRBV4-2	CASSQDLGWGTDTQYF	TGTGCCAGCAGCCAAGATCTTGGGTGGGGCACAGATACGCAGTATTTT
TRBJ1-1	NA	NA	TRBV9	CASVGLGTEAFF	TGTGCCAGCGTCGGACTGGGCACTGAAGCTTTCTTT
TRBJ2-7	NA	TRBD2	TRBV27	CASSLSAGDVVAYEQYF	TGTGCCAGCAGTTTATCCGCGGGGGACGTCGTCGCCTACGAGCAGTACTTC
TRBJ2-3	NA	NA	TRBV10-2	CASSESNYEQVPDTQYF	TGCGCCAGCAGTGAGTCGAATTATGAACAGGTCCCAGATACGCAGTATTTT
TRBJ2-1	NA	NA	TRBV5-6	CASSLLGDEQFF	TGTGCCAGCAGCCTTTTAGGCGATGAGCAGTTCTTC
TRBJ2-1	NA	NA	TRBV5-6	CASSTFSGEQFF	TGTGCCAGCAGCACCTTCTCGGGTGAGCAGTTCTTC
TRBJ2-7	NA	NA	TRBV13	CASSLAQGEQYF	TGTGCCAGCAGCTTAGCGCAGGGCGAGCAGTACTTC
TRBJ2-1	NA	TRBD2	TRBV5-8	CASSFVHLAGGPDEQFF	TGTGCCAGCAGCTTTGTACACCTAGCGGGAGGGCCGGATGAGCAGTTCTTC
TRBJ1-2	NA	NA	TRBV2	CASSESSYYGYTF	TGTGCCAGCAGTGAATCCTCTTACTATGGCTACACCTTC
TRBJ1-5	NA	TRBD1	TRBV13	CASSLGGTGDIQPQHF	TGTGCCAGCAGCTTAGGGGGGACAGGGGATATTCAGCCCCAGCATTTT
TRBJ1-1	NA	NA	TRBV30	CAWSISAGTEAFF	TGTGCCTGGAGTATATCCGCGGGCACTGAAGCTTTCTTT
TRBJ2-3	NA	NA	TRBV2	CASSEYIDFRTDTQYF	TGTGCCAGCAGTGAATATATAGACTTCCGCACAGATACGCAGTATTTT
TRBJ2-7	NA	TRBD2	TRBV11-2	CASSISGGTLSYEQYF	TGTGCCAGCAGCATTAGCGGGGGGACACTAAGCTACGAGCAGTACTTC
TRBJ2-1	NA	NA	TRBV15	CATSRVGVGYNEQFF	TGTGCCACCAGCAGAGTCGGGGTCGGTTACAATGAGCAGTTCTTC
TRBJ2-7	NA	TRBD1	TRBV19	CASSAQGASYEQYF	TGTGCCAGTAGCGCACAGGGGGCCTCCTACGAGCAGTACTTC
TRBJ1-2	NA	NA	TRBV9	CASSVGGDGLYGYTF	TGTGCCAGCAGCGTTGGCGGGGACGGGCTCTATGGCTACACCTTC
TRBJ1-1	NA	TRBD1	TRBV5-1	CASSFGTGGMNTEAFF	TGCGCCAGCAGCTTTGGGACAGGGGGCATGAACACTGAAGCTTTCTTT
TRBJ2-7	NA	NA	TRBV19	CASSLTVSYEQYF	TGTGCCAGTAGTTTAACAGTCTCCTACGAGCAGTACTTC
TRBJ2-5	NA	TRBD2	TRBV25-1	CASSGTVGGDQETQYF	TGTGCCAGCAGTGGCACCGTTGGGGGGGATCAAGAGACCCAGTACTTC
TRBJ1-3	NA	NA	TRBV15	CATSREGNTIYF	TGTGCCACCAGCAGAGAGGGAAACACCATATATTTT
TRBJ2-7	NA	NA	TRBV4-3	CASSQDVGSSYEQYF	TGCGCCAGCAGCCAAGACGTCGGGAGCTCCTACGAGCAGTACTTC
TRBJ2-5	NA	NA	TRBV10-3	CAISKEIYQETQYF	TGTGCCATCAGTAAGGAAATTTACCAAGAGACCCAGTACTTC
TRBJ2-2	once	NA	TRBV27	CASSRQQGPPDTGELFF	TGTGCCAGCAGTCGACAGCAGGGCCCTCCGGACACCGGGGAGCTGTTTTTT
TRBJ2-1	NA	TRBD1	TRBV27	CASSSGQGTHNEQFF	TGTGCCAGCAGTTCCGGACAGGGGACCCACAATGAGCAGTTCTTC
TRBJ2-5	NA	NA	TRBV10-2	CASLDQETQYF	TGCGCCAGCTTGGACCAAGAGACCCAGTACTTC
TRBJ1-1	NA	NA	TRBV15	CATSRDQASVEAFF	TGTGCCACCAGCAGAGATCAGGCATCTGTTGAAGCTTTCTTT
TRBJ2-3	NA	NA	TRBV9	CASSVGALALDTQYF	TGTGCCAGCAGCGTAGGGGCCTTAGCGTTGGATACGCAGTATTTT
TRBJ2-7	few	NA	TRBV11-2	CASSLGQGAYEQYF	TGTGCCAGCAGCTTAGGGCAGGGAGCCTACGAGCAGTACTTC
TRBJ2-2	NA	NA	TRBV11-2	CASSLAGDTGELFF	TGTGCCAGCAGCTTAGCCGGGGACACCGGGGAGCTGTTTTTT
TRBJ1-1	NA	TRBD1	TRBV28	CASSLGTGWTEAFF	TGTGCCAGCAGTTTAGGGACAGGGTGGACTGAAGCTTTCTTT
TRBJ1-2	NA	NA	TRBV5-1	CASKLGVETGYGYTF	TGCGCCAGCAAGCTTGGGGTGGAAACCGGATATGGCTACACCTTC
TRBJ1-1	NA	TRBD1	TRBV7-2	CATWGQQNTEAFF	TGTGCCACCTGGGGACAGCAGAACACTGAAGCTTTCTTT
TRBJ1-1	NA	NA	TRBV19	CASRPILPNTEAFF	TGTGCCAGTAGACCGATCTTGCCAAACACTGAAGCTTTCTTT
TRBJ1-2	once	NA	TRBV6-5	CASSHPTGSHGYTF	TGTGCCAGCAGCCACCCAACAGGGTCCCATGGCTACACCTTC
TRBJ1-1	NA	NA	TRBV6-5	CASRSLALTEAFF	TGTGCCAGCAGGAGTCTCGCCTTGACTGAAGCTTTCTTT